A selection of T cell receptor beta chains follows, all from one sample in a study of regulatory T cells in long-lasting Graves disease. Each CDR3 protein gets one entry after TCRdb re-called the multiplex PCR reads with MiXCR. The sample yields around 400,000 distinct CDR3 sequences, 21% seen once. The sample in question was peripheral blood mononuclear cells (PBMCs), obtained when the disease was refractory, from a patient treated with antithyroid drugs. The receptor set was obtained from a female donor with Graves disease. The CDR3 runs from the conserved cysteine through the conserved F or W. A D gene is named only where the DNA matches it firmly. The size entry is marked missing in some rows and otherwise reads once, few, many or a size class.

v_gene: TRBV6-1; d_gene: .; abundance: few; j_gene: TRBJ2-1; CDR3aa: CAMSRGQSSYNEQFF; CDR3nt: TGTGCCATGAGTAGGGGTCAGAGCTCCTACAATGAGCAGTTCTTC
v_gene: TRBV20-1; d_gene: .; abundance: few; j_gene: TRBJ2-7; CDR3aa: CSARVTGNYEQYF; CDR3nt: TGCAGTGCTAGAGTTACCGGGAATTACGAGCAGTACTTC
v_gene: TRBV3-1; d_gene: .; abundance: .; j_gene: TRBJ1-1; CDR3aa: CASSQDWHRNTEAFF; CDR3nt: TGTGCCAGCAGCCAAGATTGGCACCGGAACACTGAAGCTTTCTTT
v_gene: TRBV2; d_gene: TRBD2; abundance: .; j_gene: TRBJ2-5; CDR3aa: CASRGTRPLSTQYF; CDR3nt: TGTGCCAGCAGGGGGACTAGGCCCTTGTCGACCCAGTACTTC
v_gene: TRBV19; d_gene: TRBD1; abundance: .; j_gene: TRBJ1-5; CDR3aa: CASSPSRDSSNQPQHF; CDR3nt: TGTGCCAGTAGTCCTTCGAGGGACAGTAGCAATCAGCCCCAGCATTTT
v_gene: TRBV19; d_gene: .; abundance: many; j_gene: TRBJ2-7; CDR3aa: CASSIDPRGIAEQYF; CDR3nt: TGTGCCAGTAGTATCGATCCCCGGGGGATTGCCGAGCAGTACTTC
v_gene: TRBV11-1; d_gene: .; abundance: many; j_gene: TRBJ2-5; CDR3aa: CTSSLDETQYF; CDR3nt: TGTACCAGCAGCTTAGATGAGACCCAGTACTTC
v_gene: TRBV3-1; d_gene: .; abundance: once; j_gene: TRBJ2-1; CDR3aa: CASSQEGALNEQFF; CDR3nt: TGTGCCAGCAGCCAAGAGGGGGCGTTGAATGAGCAGTTCTTC
v_gene: TRBV7-2; d_gene: TRBD2; abundance: few; j_gene: TRBJ2-5; CDR3aa: CASSLHGPSGSQETQYF; CDR3nt: TGTGCCAGCAGCCTTCACGGCCCTAGCGGGAGTCAAGAGACCCAGTACTTC
v_gene: TRBV4-1; d_gene: .; abundance: many; j_gene: TRBJ2-5; CDR3aa: CASSQPPTGYETQYF; CDR3nt: TGCGCCAGCAGCCAACCACCCACGGGGTACGAGACCCAGTACTTC
v_gene: TRBV10-3; d_gene: TRBD1; abundance: .; j_gene: TRBJ1-1; CDR3aa: CAISQGQGVRAEAFF; CDR3nt: TGTGCCATCAGTCAGGGACAGGGAGTAAGGGCTGAAGCTTTCTTT
v_gene: TRBV14; d_gene: .; abundance: .; j_gene: TRBJ2-7; CDR3aa: CASSLIAPSYEQYF; CDR3nt: TGTGCCAGCAGCCTGATAGCACCATCCTACGAGCAGTACTTC
v_gene: TRBV11-2; d_gene: .; abundance: many; j_gene: TRBJ2-5; CDR3aa: CASSWRGTETQYF; CDR3nt: TGTGCCAGCAGCTGGAGGGGAACAGAGACCCAGTACTTC
v_gene: TRBV7-8; d_gene: TRBD2; abundance: few; j_gene: TRBJ2-5; CDR3aa: CASSPPGGSGRGETQYF; CDR3nt: TGTGCCAGCAGCCCCCCGGGTGGTAGCGGGAGAGGGGAGACCCAGTACTTC
v_gene: TRBV7-8; d_gene: TRBD2; abundance: many; j_gene: TRBJ2-7; CDR3aa: CASSPPVGGRAPEQYF; CDR3nt: TGTGCCAGCAGCCCGCCCGTTGGCGGGAGGGCCCCCGAGCAGTACTTC
v_gene: TRBV3-1; d_gene: .; abundance: few; j_gene: TRBJ1-3; CDR3aa: CASRRGLDSSGNTIYF; CDR3nt: TGTGCCAGCAGGCGAGGCCTCGACAGCTCTGGAAACACCATATATTTT
v_gene: TRBV28; d_gene: TRBD2; abundance: .; j_gene: TRBJ2-7; CDR3aa: CASSLWTSGRYEQYF; CDR3nt: TGTGCCAGCAGTTTATGGACTAGCGGGAGGTACGAGCAGTACTTC
v_gene: TRBV7-9; d_gene: TRBD2; abundance: .; j_gene: TRBJ2-5; CDR3aa: CASSQPPGLAGKQETQYF; CDR3nt: TGTGCCAGCAGCCAACCTCCGGGACTAGCGGGAAAGCAAGAGACCCAGTACTTC
v_gene: TRBV27; d_gene: .; abundance: many; j_gene: TRBJ2-5; CDR3aa: CANSPHRRETQYF; CDR3nt: TGTGCCAACAGTCCCCACAGGAGGGAGACCCAGTACTTC
v_gene: TRBV27; d_gene: TRBD1; abundance: many; j_gene: TRBJ1-2; CDR3aa: CASSSADRATGYTF; CDR3nt: TGTGCCAGCAGTTCAGCTGACAGGGCGACCGGCTACACCTTC
v_gene: TRBV3-1; d_gene: .; abundance: few; j_gene: TRBJ1-4; CDR3aa: CASSQRDSGTEKLFF; CDR3nt: TGTGCCAGCAGCCAAAGGGACTCTGGGACTGAAAAACTGTTTTTT
v_gene: TRBV12-3/TRBV12-4; d_gene: .; abundance: many; j_gene: TRBJ2-2; CDR3aa: CASSFFDTGELFF; CDR3nt: TGTGCCAGCAGTTTCTTCGACACCGGGGAGCTGTTTTTT
v_gene: TRBV5-1; d_gene: TRBD2; abundance: .; j_gene: TRBJ2-1; CDR3aa: CASNSGRDNNEQFF; CDR3nt: TGCGCCAGCAATAGCGGGAGAGATAACAATGAGCAGTTCTTC
v_gene: TRBV28; d_gene: .; abundance: few; j_gene: TRBJ1-4; CDR3aa: CASSLPRGEGREKLFF; CDR3nt: TGTGCCAGCAGTCTCCCCAGGGGTGAGGGGCGTGAAAAACTGTTTTTT
v_gene: TRBV11-2; d_gene: TRBD1; abundance: many; j_gene: TRBJ2-1; CDR3aa: CASSHRTGDRNEQFF; CDR3nt: TGTGCCAGCAGCCATCGGACAGGAGACAGGAATGAGCAGTTCTTC
v_gene: TRBV5-4; d_gene: .; abundance: .; j_gene: TRBJ2-6; CDR3aa: CASLISGANVLTF; CDR3nt: TGTGCCAGCTTAATCTCTGGGGCCAACGTCCTGACTTTC
v_gene: TRBV7-3; d_gene: .; abundance: .; j_gene: TRBJ2-4; CDR3aa: CASSRSHTDIQYF; CDR3nt: TGTGCCAGCAGCCGAAGCCATACGGACATTCAGTACTTC
v_gene: TRBV28; d_gene: TRBD2; abundance: .; j_gene: TRBJ2-1; CDR3aa: CASSSLSGRGDEQFF; CDR3nt: TGTGCCAGCAGTTCCCTTAGCGGGAGGGGCGATGAGCAGTTCTTC
v_gene: TRBV28; d_gene: .; abundance: many; j_gene: TRBJ2-7; CDR3aa: CASSFQGPGEQYF; CDR3nt: TGTGCCAGCAGTTTCCAGGGGCCCGGCGAGCAGTACTTC
v_gene: TRBV7-7; d_gene: .; abundance: many; j_gene: TRBJ2-5; CDR3aa: CASSLMFGSQETQYF; CDR3nt: TGTGCTAGCAGCTTAATGTTTGGGTCCCAAGAGACCCAGTACTTC
v_gene: TRBV12-3/TRBV12-4; d_gene: .; abundance: many; j_gene: TRBJ2-2; CDR3aa: CAITGPVGELFF; CDR3nt: TGTGCCATCACGGGACCTGTGGGGGAGCTGTTTTTT
v_gene: TRBV12-3/TRBV12-4; d_gene: .; abundance: many; j_gene: TRBJ2-7; CDR3aa: CASNLGGYEQYF; CDR3nt: TGTGCCAGCAACCTAGGAGGGTACGAGCAGTACTTC
v_gene: TRBV30; d_gene: TRBD1; abundance: few; j_gene: TRBJ1-4; CDR3aa: CAWSPTGGFEKLFF; CDR3nt: TGTGCCTGGAGTCCGACAGGGGGCTTTGAAAAACTGTTTTTT
v_gene: TRBV6-1; d_gene: .; abundance: many; j_gene: TRBJ1-5; CDR3aa: CASSGQGGSSNQPQHF; CDR3nt: TGTGCCAGCAGTGGTCAGGGAGGCTCTAGCAATCAGCCCCAGCATTTT
v_gene: TRBV29-1; d_gene: .; abundance: .; j_gene: TRBJ1-5; CDR3aa: CSVAASNSNQPQHF; CDR3nt: TGCAGCGTTGCGGCGTCGAATAGCAATCAGCCCCAGCATTTT
v_gene: TRBV28; d_gene: .; abundance: many; j_gene: TRBJ2-7; CDR3aa: CASSLLGGGQYF; CDR3nt: TGTGCCAGCAGTTTATTGGGGGGTGGGCAGTACTTC
v_gene: TRBV6-1; d_gene: TRBD1; abundance: many; j_gene: TRBJ1-4; CDR3aa: CASSASPYRGPASSEKLFF; CDR3nt: TGTGCCAGCAGTGCCAGCCCATACAGGGGGCCCGCTTCGAGTGAAAAACTGTTTTTT
v_gene: TRBV20-1; d_gene: TRBD1; abundance: many; j_gene: TRBJ1-2; CDR3aa: CSARGRDSSYGYTF; CDR3nt: TGCAGTGCTAGAGGCCGGGACAGCTCTTATGGCTACACCTTC
v_gene: TRBV11-2; d_gene: .; abundance: many; j_gene: TRBJ2-7; CDR3aa: CASSLMGGVVLYEQYF; CDR3nt: TGTGCCAGCAGCTTAATGGGGGGAGTAGTCTTGTACGAGCAGTACTTC
v_gene: TRBV2; d_gene: .; abundance: many; j_gene: TRBJ2-7; CDR3aa: CASNRRDQDYEQYF; CDR3nt: TGTGCCAGCAATCGAAGGGACCAGGACTACGAGCAGTACTTC
v_gene: TRBV19; d_gene: .; abundance: .; j_gene: TRBJ2-4; CDR3aa: CASKSENIQYF; CDR3nt: TGTGCCAGTAAGTCGGAAAACATTCAGTACTTC
v_gene: TRBV3-1; d_gene: .; abundance: many; j_gene: TRBJ2-5; CDR3aa: CACRGKYQETQYF; CDR3nt: TGTGCCTGCCGGGGGAAGTACCAAGAGACCCAGTACTTC
v_gene: TRBV9; d_gene: TRBD2; abundance: .; j_gene: TRBJ2-5; CDR3aa: CASSQPGLEETQYF; CDR3nt: TGTGCCAGCAGCCAGCCGGGACTAGAAGAGACCCAGTACTTC
v_gene: TRBV30; d_gene: .; abundance: once; j_gene: TRBJ2-6; CDR3aa: CAWSVGMVSSGANVLTF; CDR3nt: TGTGCCTGGAGTGTAGGGATGGTTAGCTCTGGGGCCAACGTCCTGACTTTC
v_gene: TRBV30; d_gene: .; abundance: .; j_gene: TRBJ2-5; CDR3aa: CAWSVGGNSAETQYF; CDR3nt: TGTGCCTGGAGTGTTGGAGGGAATTCGGCGGAGACCCAGTACTTC
v_gene: TRBV6-1; d_gene: .; abundance: many; j_gene: TRBJ1-2; CDR3aa: CASIPTLNYGYTF; CDR3nt: TGTGCCAGCATTCCAACACTGAACTATGGCTACACCTTC
v_gene: TRBV25-1; d_gene: .; abundance: many; j_gene: TRBJ1-4; CDR3aa: CASSTTATNEKLFF; CDR3nt: TGTGCCAGCAGTACAACGGCAACTAATGAAAAACTGTTTTTT
v_gene: TRBV7-9; d_gene: TRBD1; abundance: few; j_gene: TRBJ1-2; CDR3aa: CASSSSGTGDYGYTF; CDR3nt: TGTGCCAGCAGCTCATCCGGGACAGGGGACTATGGCTACACCTTC
v_gene: TRBV3-1; d_gene: .; abundance: many; j_gene: TRBJ2-5; CDR3aa: CASSQSFDALETQYF; CDR3nt: TGTGCCAGCAGCCAAAGCTTCGACGCCCTGGAGACCCAGTACTTC
v_gene: TRBV19; d_gene: .; abundance: .; j_gene: TRBJ2-5; CDR3aa: CASSTGLRETQYF; CDR3nt: TGTGCCAGTAGCACAGGCCTCCGAGAGACCCAGTACTTC
v_gene: TRBV6-2/TRBV6-3; d_gene: .; abundance: .; j_gene: TRBJ2-7; CDR3aa: CASSRTVRSYEQYF; CDR3nt: TGTGCCAGCAGTCGGACAGTTCGCTCCTACGAGCAGTACTTC
v_gene: TRBV7-6; d_gene: .; abundance: .; j_gene: TRBJ2-7; CDR3aa: CASSHYPRGLNPTLYEQYF; CDR3nt: TGTGCCAGCAGCCACTACCCCCGGGGACTCAATCCCACTCTCTACGAGCAGTACTTC
v_gene: TRBV29-1; d_gene: TRBD2; abundance: many; j_gene: TRBJ2-6; CDR3aa: CSVASGSHSGANVLTF; CDR3nt: TGCAGCGTTGCTAGCGGGAGTCACTCTGGGGCCAACGTCCTGACTTTC
v_gene: TRBV28; d_gene: .; abundance: many; j_gene: TRBJ2-5; CDR3aa: CASSLGRREVETQYF; CDR3nt: TGTGCCAGCAGTTTAGGGCGCAGGGAGGTAGAGACCCAGTACTTC
v_gene: TRBV12-3/TRBV12-4; d_gene: .; abundance: .; j_gene: TRBJ1-5; CDR3aa: CASSSTGGTSNQPQHF; CDR3nt: TGTGCCAGCAGCTCGACAGGAGGGACTAGCAATCAGCCCCAGCATTTT
v_gene: TRBV28; d_gene: TRBD2; abundance: few; j_gene: TRBJ2-3; CDR3aa: CASSFALAATDTQYF; CDR3nt: TGTGCCAGCAGTTTCGCCCTAGCGGCCACAGATACGCAGTATTTT
v_gene: TRBV18; d_gene: .; abundance: few; j_gene: TRBJ2-7; CDR3aa: CASSPSTVPYEQYF; CDR3nt: TGTGCCAGCTCACCCTCGACAGTTCCCTACGAGCAGTACTTC